A few counts support the clone carrying this TCR beta chain. The CDR3 runs 15 residues. Trimming removed 7 bases from V and 4 bases from J; junction bases left unmatched: 8. Germline CDR1 reads ENHRY; CDR2 reads SYGVKD. TCRdb reanalysed the PCR reads using MiXCR and keeps one entry per CDR3 protein. Here the sample spans just under 20,000 distinct CDR3 sequences, 60% being singletons. This entry comes from a study of vaccination and CD4 T cells after COVID-19. Study-wide context: Of the convalescent patients, who were SARS-CoV-2 positive by nasal swab PCR, about ten had mild and one severe disease.

The sequence was obtained from a human donor who had recovered from COVID-19. Material: CD4+ T cells from blood, obtained after SARS-CoV-2 vaccination. The V and J genes are TRBV10-3 and TRBJ2-3, with 10 bases that match TRBD2. The CDR3 is CAINMLAGVSDTQYF. CDR3 DNA: TGTGCCATCAACATGCTAGCGGGAGTCTCAGATACGCAGTATTTT.